These 27 T cell receptor beta chains came from one sample sequenced in a study of beta chain features in type 1 diabetes. Every bit of the isolated RNA underwent reverse transcription, so sequencing read expressed TCRB transcripts. TCRdb's table, derived via immunoSEQ multiplex PCR, lists solely in-frame clones and lacks some. The table records about 150,000 clones, about 9.8% of them present only once. The sample comprised central memory CD4+ T cells from blood. These receptors all stem from a woman between 18 and 29 years old in good health.

The chain employs TRBV10-2 and TRBJ2-7; 11 bases are a match to TRBD1. J lost 6 bases, V lost 6 bases, and 4 bases had no gene match. CDR1 and CDR2 from the germline V gene are WSHSY and SAAADI. The CDR3 is 13 amino acids. The CDR3 nucleotides read TGCGCCAGCAGAGGACAGGGGGCTGGCGAGCAGTACTTC. It specifies CASRGQGAGEQYF.

The table lists this clone with a count of one. The chain links TRBV7-3 to TRBJ1-5; 10 nucleotides match TRBD1. V was pared by 6 bases and J by 5 bases, with 16 bases of the junction left unmatched. Germline V gene lookup returns CDR1 SGHTA and CDR2 FQGTGA. The CDR3 runs to 18 residues. CDR3 in amino acids: CASSLETGGNNRYQPQHF. For the CDR3, the DNA is TGTGCCAGCAGTTTAGAGACAGGGGGCAACAATCGGTATCAGCCCCAGCATTTT.

This clone was counted only a few times. The gene calls are TRBV30 and TRBJ1-3; 10 bases align to TRBD1. From germline, CDR1 is GTSNPN and CDR2 SVGIG (reference sequence). The CDR3 extends over 13 amino acids. V lost 7 bases, J lost 4 bases, and 4 bases stayed unmatched. CDR3 sequence reads: CASGTGVGNTIYF. The CDR3 DNA is TGTGCCTCCGGGACAGGGGTAGGAAACACCATATATTTT.

This chain uses TRBV9 with TRBJ2-4, with a possible D match to TRBD2 (6 bases). The CDR3 runs to 13 residues. V was pared by 0 bases and J by 6 bases, with 7 bases between. Germline-derived CDR1 and CDR2 are SGDLS and YYNGEE. The CDR3 DNA reads TGTGCCAGCAGCGTAGAGGAGGGAAACATTCAGTACTTC. Translated, it gives CASSVEEGNIQYF.

A word on this clone: Other DNA sequences within the sample encode an identical CDR3. The rearrangement uses TRBV11-2 and TRBJ2-3, with D possibly matching TRBD2 (5 bases). Germline V gives CDR1 SGHAT, CDR2 FQNNGV. The CDR3 has 13 residues. Trimming took 1 base from V and 3 from J, leaving 5 bases between them. CDR3 coding DNA: TGTGCCAGCAGCTTAGCGGGGACAGATACGCAGTATTTT. The encoded protein is CASSLAGTDTQYF.

In this sample, this clone turned up a few times. The V gene is TRBV30, the J gene TRBJ1-1; D remains unclear. Trimming took 4 bases from V and 5 from J, leaving 14 bases between them. This CDR3 spans 13 amino acids. The germline V gene has CDR1 GTSNPN and CDR2 SVGIG (reference sequence). CDR3 residues: CAWILSYGTEAFF. DNA of the CDR3: TGTGCCTGGATACTTAGTTACGGGACTGAAGCTTTCTTT.

This clone was counted only a few times. The rearrangement uses TRBV18 and TRBJ2-1; 11 bases map to TRBD2. The J segment lost 7 bases and the V segment lost 3 bases, leaving 5 bases of the junction unmatched. The CDR3 has 15 residues. From germline, CDR1 is KGHSH and CDR2 LQKENI. The CDR3 region has the DNA TGTGCCAGCTCACCTAGCGGGGGGGCCCGAAATGAGCAGTTCTTC. This codes for CASSPSGGARNEQFF.

This clone has at least ten counts. The rearrangement links TRBV7-9 to TRBJ1-5; D is unresolved. The V end lost 1 base, the J end lost 5 bases, and 9 bases lay between the germline ends. The CDR3 sequence is 14 residues long. CDR1 is SEHNR, CDR2 FQNEAQ, per germline (reference sequence). CDR3 amino acids: CASSLGHGYQPQHF. The CDR3 DNA reads TGTGCCAGCAGCTTAGGTCACGGTTATCAGCCCCAGCATTTT.

This clone occurred a few times. The chain uses TRBV7-2 and TRBJ2-3, with 7 nucleotides matching TRBD2. J was trimmed by 6 bases and V by 5 bases; bases with no gene match: 11. The CDR3 loop spans 15 amino acids. Germline V gene data show CDR1 as SGHTA and CDR2 as FQGNSA. Written as DNA, the CDR3 is TGTGCCAGCAGCCAAGAGGGGAGGGGTGCCGATACGCAGTATTTT. Its translation is CASSQEGRGADTQYF.

This clone has more than one count but fewer than ten. The chain couples TRBV4-3 to TRBJ2-1; D not resolved. Germline CDR1 reads LGHNA; CDR2 reads YSLEER. CDR3 size: 15 residues. Trimming left V 2 bases short and J 6 bases short, with 14 bases between. The CDR3 loop reads CASSQILLTSNEQFF. The CDR3 DNA is TGCGCCAGCAGCCAAATCCTACTCACGTCCAATGAGCAGTTCTTC.

This clone has a handful of counts. At one boundary the junction diverges from the germline segment, which might be a read error. The rearrangement uses TRBV18 and TRBJ1-3, with 7 bases identical to TRBD1. Germline V gene sequence: CDR1 KGHSH, CDR2 LQKENI. This CDR3 is built from 14 residues. The CDR3 is CASSPQGQGNTIYF. CDR3 DNA: TGTGCCAGCTCGCCACAGGGGCAGGGAAACACCATATATTTT. The whole variable domain, filled in from reference TRBV18 and TRBJ1-3, reads NAGVMQNPRHLVRRRGQEARLRCSPMKGHSHVYWYRQLPEEGLKFMVYLQKENIIDESGMPKERFSAEFPKEGPSILRIQQVVRGDSAAYFCASSPQGQGNTIYFGEGSWLTVV.

This clone was seen a few times. The V call is TRBV11-2, the J call TRBJ2-3, with 11 positions matching TRBD2. Germline-derived CDR1 and CDR2 are SGHAT and FQNNGV. V dropped 4 bases and J dropped 4; count of bases not matched to a gene: 4. This CDR3 contains 15 residues. CDR3 DNA: TGTGCCAGCAGCTCCGTAGCGGGAGGGCCAGATACGCAGTATTTT. Its protein product is CASSSVAGGPDTQYF.

CDR3 sequence: CASRDSPQETQYF. The CDR3 coding sequence is TGTGCCAGTAGAGACAGCCCCCAAGAGACCCAGTACTTC. This chain connects TRBV19 to TRBJ2-5; perhaps TRBD1 as D (5 bases). Trimming pared 6 bases from V and 1 base from J, leaving 9 bases between. The CDR3 extends over 13 amino acids. CDR1 LNHDA and CDR2 SQIVND come from the germline V gene (reference sequence).

The chain carries TRBV21-1 and TRBJ2-5; the table's D call TRBD2 went unverified against the DNA. TRBV21-1 constitutes a pseudogene. The CDR3 extends over 16 amino acids. The CDR3 nucleotides read TGTGCCAGCAGCATCCGGAACTCTAGCGCCCAAGAGACCCAGTACTTC. It translates to CASSIRNSSAQETQYF.

This clone was detected a few times. This may stem from a read error, because a much larger clone lies one nucleotide away. V usage is TRBV7-3 and J usage is TRBJ2-1; maybe TRBD1 (6 bases). The CDR3 consists of 12 residues. V dropped 3 bases and J dropped 6 bases, with 6 bases sitting between them. Germline-derived CDR1 and CDR2 are SGHTA and FQGTGA. The CDR3 coding sequence is TGTGCCAGCAGCTTGGACAGCAATGAGCAGTTCTTC. It specifies CASSLDSNEQFF.

V gene TRBV7-3 combines with J gene TRBJ2-5; D is possibly TRBD2 (6 bases). V lost 3 bases and J lost 5, with 13 bases in between. The CDR3 covers 14 residues. Germline values: CDR1 SGHTA, CDR2 FQGTGA. The CDR3 DNA reads as TGTGCCAGCAGCTTCGGTGGAGGGCTGGAGACCCAGTACTTC. This sequence encodes CASSFGGGLETQYF.

This clone showed up just a few times. The chain couples TRBV23-1 to TRBJ1-6; no clear D. TRBV23-1 is an ORF; its function is uncertain. The CDR3 consists of 14 residues. Trimming stripped 0 bases from V and 16 bases from J, with 16 bases between. Written as DNA, the CDR3 is TGCGCCAGCAGTCAATCGGACGGGAGGACTGAGCTCCACTTT. This codes for CASSQSDGRTELHF.

This clone was observed a handful of times. The CDR3 DNA reads as TGTGCCAGCTCACCGGGACAGGCGGAGAACTATGGCTACACCTTC. Its translation is CASSPGQAENYGYTF. The chain employs TRBV18 and TRBJ1-2; 8 nucleotides agree with TRBD1. The germline CDR1 and CDR2 sequences are KGHSH and LQKENI. The CDR3 loop spans 15 amino acids. Trimming removed 3 bases from V and 2 bases from J; junction bases left unmatched: 5.

This clone was found many times. The chain links TRBV18 to TRBJ1-2; maybe TRBD1 (5 bases). Trimming removed 3 bases from V and 3 bases from J, with 11 bases in between. Germline CDR1 KGHSH, CDR2 LQKENI. CDR3 length: 14 amino acids. CDR3 region: CASSPERGDYGYTF. CDR3 coding DNA: TGTGCCAGCTCACCGGAGCGGGGGGACTATGGCTACACCTTC.

The chain uses TRBV27 and TRBJ2-3, with 12 bases identical to TRBD2. After removal of 6 bases from V and 5 bases from J, the junction contained 6 bases not matched to a gene. Germline loops: CDR1 MNHEY, CDR2 SMNVEV (reference sequence). The CDR3 has 15 amino acids. CDR3 DNA sequence: TGTGCCAGCAGCCTACTAGCGGGGGGTATAGATACGCAGTATTTT. It codes for CASSLLAGGIDTQYF.

This rearrangement joins TRBV21-1 to TRBJ1-1. TRBV21-1 represents a pseudogene. This CDR3 is built from 15 residues. CDR3 amino acids: CASSKAEGPNTEAFF. CDR3 DNA: TGTGCCAGCAGCAAAGCAGAGGGCCCGAACACTGAAGCTTTCTTT.

This clone showed up just a few times. The V gene is TRBV5-1, the J gene TRBJ2-3; 9 bases are shared with TRBD1. Trimming cost V 1 base and J 3 bases; bases outside gene matches: 6. Germline assignment: CDR1 SGHRS and CDR2 YFSETQ. The CDR3 spans 16 residues. The CDR3 sequence: CASSLMGTGWTDTQYF. DNA for the CDR3: TGCGCCAGCAGCTTGATGGGGACAGGGTGGACAGATACGCAGTATTTT.

This clone was counted between two and nine times. The chain is built from TRBV6-5 and TRBJ1-4, with D perhaps matching TRBD1 (5 bases). The CDR3 contains 14 residues. Germline lookup yields CDR1 MNHEY and CDR2 SVGAGI. Trimming cost V 5 bases and J 5 bases, with 12 bases left between them. As DNA, the CDR3 is TGTGCCAGCAGTCGAACAGGTCGGAATGAAAAACTGTTTTTT. Encoded protein: CASSRTGRNEKLFF.

J is TRBJ2-1 and V is TRBV7-9; tentatively, D is TRBD1 (5 bases). V was trimmed by 1 base and J by 6 bases, leaving 16 bases between them. In germline, CDR1 is SEHNR, CDR2 FQNEAQ (reference sequence). This CDR3 region has 16 residues. CDR3 sequence (DNA): TGTGCCAGCAGCTTAGGGAAAGATAATAGGGGCAATGAGCAGTTCTTC. Its protein product is CASSLGKDNRGNEQFF.

V gene TRBV30 combines with J gene TRBJ1-2; TRBD1 agrees at 8 bases. Germline-derived CDR1 and CDR2 are GTSNPN and SVGIG (reference sequence). After removal of 3 bases from V and 2 bases from J, the junction contained 11 bases not matched to a gene. The CDR3 has 16 residues. The CDR3 here is CAWSHETGEVNYGYTF. CDR3 DNA sequence: TGTGCCTGGAGCCATGAGACAGGGGAAGTAAACTATGGCTACACCTTC. Full variable domain (missing parts from reference TRBV30 and TRBJ1-2): SQTIHQWPATLVQPVGSPLSLECTVEGTSNPNLYWYRQAAGRGLQLLFYSVGIGQISSEVPQNLSASRPQDRQFILSSKKLLLSDSGFYLCAWSHETGEVNYGYTFGSGTRLTVV.

The gene calls are TRBV25-1 and TRBJ2-3; tentatively, D is TRBD2 (6 bases). Trimming left V 3 bases short and J 1 base short, with 8 bases between. The CDR3 loop spans 14 amino acids. Germline lookup yields CDR1 MGHDK and CDR2 SYGVNS. CDR3 bases: TGTGCCAGCAGTGATCCTAGCGGCACAGATACGCAGTATTTT. This gives the protein CASSDPSGTDTQYF.

This rearrangement joins TRBV7-2 to TRBJ2-7; 7 bases are shared with TRBD1. Germline V gene data show CDR1 as SGHTA and CDR2 as FQGNSA. The CDR3 has 15 amino acids. V gave up 1 base and J gave up 0 bases; unmatched junction bases: 3. CDR3 region: CASSLGQGSSYEQYF. The CDR3 DNA is TGTGCCAGCAGCTTAGGACAGGGAAGCTCCTACGAGCAGTACTTC. The whole variable domain, remainder taken from reference TRBV7-2 and TRBJ2-7, is GAGVSQSPSNKVTEKGKDVELRCDPISGHTALYWYRQSLGQGLEFLIYFQGNSAPDKSGLPSDRFSAERTGGSVSTLTIQRTQQEDSAVYLCASSLGQGSSYEQYFGPGTRLTVT.